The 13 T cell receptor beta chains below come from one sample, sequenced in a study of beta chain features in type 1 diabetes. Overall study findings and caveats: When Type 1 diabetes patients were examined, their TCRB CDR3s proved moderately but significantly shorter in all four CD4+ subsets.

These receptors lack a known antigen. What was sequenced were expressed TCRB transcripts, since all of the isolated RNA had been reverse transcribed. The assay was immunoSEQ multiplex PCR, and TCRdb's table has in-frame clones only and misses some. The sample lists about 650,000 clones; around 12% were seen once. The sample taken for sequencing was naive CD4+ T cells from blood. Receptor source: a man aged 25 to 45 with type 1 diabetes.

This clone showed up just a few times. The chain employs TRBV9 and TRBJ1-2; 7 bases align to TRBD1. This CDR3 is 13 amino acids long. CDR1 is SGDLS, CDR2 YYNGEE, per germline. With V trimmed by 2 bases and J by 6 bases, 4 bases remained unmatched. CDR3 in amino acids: CASSVGQVDGYTF. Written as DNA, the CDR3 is TGTGCCAGCAGCGTCGGACAGGTCGATGGCTACACCTTC.

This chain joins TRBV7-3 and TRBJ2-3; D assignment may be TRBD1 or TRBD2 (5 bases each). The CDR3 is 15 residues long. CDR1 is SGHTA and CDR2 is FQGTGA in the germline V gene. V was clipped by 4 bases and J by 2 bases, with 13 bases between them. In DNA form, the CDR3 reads TGTGCCAGCAGCTCTTCCGGGGACGCCACAGATACGCAGTATTTT. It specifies CASSSSGDATDTQYF.

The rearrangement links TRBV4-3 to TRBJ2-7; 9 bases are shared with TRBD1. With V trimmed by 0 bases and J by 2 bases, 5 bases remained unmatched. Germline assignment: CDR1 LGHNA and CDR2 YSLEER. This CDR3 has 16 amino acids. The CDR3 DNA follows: TGCGCCAGCAGCCAAGATGCCGGGACAGGGACCTACGAGCAGTACTTC. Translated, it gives CASSQDAGTGTYEQYF.

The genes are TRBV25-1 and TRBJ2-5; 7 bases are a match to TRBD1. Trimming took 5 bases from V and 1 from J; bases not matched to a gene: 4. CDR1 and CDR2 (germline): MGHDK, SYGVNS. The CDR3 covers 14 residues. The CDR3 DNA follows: TGTGCCAGCAGTCAGGGGGTGATCCAAGAGACCCAGTACTTC. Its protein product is CASSQGVIQETQYF.

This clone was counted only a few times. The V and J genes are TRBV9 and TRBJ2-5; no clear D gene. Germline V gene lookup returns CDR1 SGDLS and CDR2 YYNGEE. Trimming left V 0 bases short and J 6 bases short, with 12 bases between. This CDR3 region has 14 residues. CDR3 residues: CASSVDEERQTQYF. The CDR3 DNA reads TGTGCCAGCAGCGTAGACGAGGAGAGACAGACCCAGTACTTC.

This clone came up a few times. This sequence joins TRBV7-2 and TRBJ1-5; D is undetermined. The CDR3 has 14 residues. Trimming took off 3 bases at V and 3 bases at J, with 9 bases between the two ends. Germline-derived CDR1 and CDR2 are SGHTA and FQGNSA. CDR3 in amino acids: CASSLGGPNQPQHF. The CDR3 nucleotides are TGTGCCAGCAGCTTGGGAGGGCCCAATCAGCCCCAGCATTTT.

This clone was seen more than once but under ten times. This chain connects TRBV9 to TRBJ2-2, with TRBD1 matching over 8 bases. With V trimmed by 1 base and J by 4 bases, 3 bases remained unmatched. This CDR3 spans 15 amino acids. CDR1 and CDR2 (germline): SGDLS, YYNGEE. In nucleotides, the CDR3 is TGTGCCAGCAGCGTAATCACAGGGGGCACCGGGGAGCTGTTTTTT. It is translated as CASSVITGGTGELFF. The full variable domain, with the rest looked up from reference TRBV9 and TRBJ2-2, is DSGVTQTPKHLITATGQRVTLRCSPRSGDLSVYWYQQSLDQGLQFLIQYYNGEERAKGNILERFSAQQFPDLHSELNLSSLELGDSALYFCASSVITGGTGELFFGEGSRLTVL.

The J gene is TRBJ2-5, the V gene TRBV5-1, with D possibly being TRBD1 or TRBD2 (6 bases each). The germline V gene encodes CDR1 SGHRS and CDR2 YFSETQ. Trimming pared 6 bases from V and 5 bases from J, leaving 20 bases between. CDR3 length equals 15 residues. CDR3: CASTPTGATRETQYF. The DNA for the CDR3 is TGCGCCAGCACCCCTACGGGGGCGACGCGGGAGACCCAGTACTTC.

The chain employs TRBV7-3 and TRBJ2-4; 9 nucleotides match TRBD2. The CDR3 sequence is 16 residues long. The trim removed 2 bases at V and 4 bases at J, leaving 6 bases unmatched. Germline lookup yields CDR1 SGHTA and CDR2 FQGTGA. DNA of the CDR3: TGTGCCAGCAGCTTAGAGTCTAGCGGGGCTAAAAACATTCAGTACTTC. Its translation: CASSLESSGAKNIQYF.

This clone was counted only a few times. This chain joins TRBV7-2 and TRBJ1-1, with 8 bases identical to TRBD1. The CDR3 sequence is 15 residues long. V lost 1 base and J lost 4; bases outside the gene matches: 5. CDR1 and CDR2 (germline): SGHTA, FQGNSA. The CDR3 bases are TGTGCCAGCAGCTTAGGGTCACAGGGGGGCACTGAAGCTTTCTTT. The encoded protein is CASSLGSQGGTEAFF.

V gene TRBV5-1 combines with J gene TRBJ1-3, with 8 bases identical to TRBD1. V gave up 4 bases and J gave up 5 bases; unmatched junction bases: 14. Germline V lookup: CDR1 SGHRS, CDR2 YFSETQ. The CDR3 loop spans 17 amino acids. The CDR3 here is CASSPGTGGLGRNTIYF. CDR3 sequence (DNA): TGCGCCAGCAGCCCCGGGACAGGAGGACTTGGTAGAAACACCATATATTTT.

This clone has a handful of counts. CDR3 region: CASIPETGPSTDTQYF. CDR3 bases: TGTGCCAGCATTCCTGAGACAGGGCCTAGCACAGATACGCAGTATTTT. This chain uses TRBV28 with TRBJ2-3; 7 bases line up with TRBD1. CDR3 length equals 16 residues. Unmatched junction bases numbered 10, after V lost 7 bases and J lost 0 bases. Germline CDR1 reads MDHEN; CDR2 reads SYDVKM.

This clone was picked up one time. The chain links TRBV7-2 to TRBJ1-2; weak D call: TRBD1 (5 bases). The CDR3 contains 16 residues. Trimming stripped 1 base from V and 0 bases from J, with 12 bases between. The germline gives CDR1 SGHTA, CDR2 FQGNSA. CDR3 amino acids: CASSLGLGRSNYGYTF. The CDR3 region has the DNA TGTGCCAGCAGCTTAGGATTGGGACGCTCTAACTATGGCTACACCTTC. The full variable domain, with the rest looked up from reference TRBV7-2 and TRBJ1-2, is GAGVSQSPSNKVTEKGKDVELRCDPISGHTALYWYRQSLGQGLEFLIYFQGNSAPDKSGLPSDRFSAERTGGSVSTLTIQRTQQEDSAVYLCASSLGLGRSNYGYTFGSGTRLTVV.